This TCR beta chain was sequenced for a study of HIV-infected patients and healthy controls. Study conclusions and caveats: In healthy controls, MAIT alpha CDR3s were common; in HIV+ repertoires, severely depleted.

Reverse transcription used around 540 ng RNA and constant-region primers for alpha and beta. Alpha and beta chain libraries were made separately by chain-specific third strand synthesis with multiplexing indices. TCRdb ran MiXCR on the 5' RACE reads and lists one entry per CDR3 protein. The sample carries over 15,000 distinct CDR3 sequences, 5.5% recorded once. Whole blood was used without fractionation, so all unsorted peripheral T cells were included. This clonotype was seen ten or more times. The antigen remains undetermined. CDR3 size: 14 residues. CDR1 is KGHDR and CDR2 is SFDVKD in the germline V gene. The junction had 6 bases not matched to a gene; V was cut back by 7 bases and J by 7 bases.

The receptor was isolated from an adult in good health. The sequencing input was blood. The chain has TRBV24-1 and TRBJ2-1, with 10 bases matching TRBD1. CDR3 in amino acids: CATSGTGAGNEQFF. As DNA, the CDR3 is TGTGCCACCAGCGGGACAGGGGCAGGGAATGAGCAGTTCTTC.